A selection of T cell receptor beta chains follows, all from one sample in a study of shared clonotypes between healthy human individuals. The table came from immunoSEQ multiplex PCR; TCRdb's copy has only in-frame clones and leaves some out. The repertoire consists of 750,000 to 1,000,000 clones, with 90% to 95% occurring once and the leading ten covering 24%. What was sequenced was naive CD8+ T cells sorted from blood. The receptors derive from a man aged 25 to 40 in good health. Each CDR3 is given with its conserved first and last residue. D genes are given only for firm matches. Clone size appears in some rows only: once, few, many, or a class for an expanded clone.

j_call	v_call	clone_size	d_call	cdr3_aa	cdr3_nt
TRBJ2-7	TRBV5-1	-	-	CASSLRPAYEQYF	TGCGCCAGCAGCTTGCGGCCAGCCTACGAGCAGTACTTC
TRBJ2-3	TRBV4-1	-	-	CASSPDSTDTQYF	TGCGCCAGCAGTCCCGACAGCACAGATACGCAGTATTTT
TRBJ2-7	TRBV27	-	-	CASSYQENYEQYF	TGTGCCAGCAGTTATCAGGAAAACTACGAGCAGTACTTC
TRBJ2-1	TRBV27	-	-	CASSLSPRGAYPSYNEQFF	TGTGCCAGCAGTTTATCCCCCCGGGGCGCATACCCCTCCTACAATGAGCAGTTCTTC
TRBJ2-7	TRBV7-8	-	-	CASSPHRAGAGEQYF	TGTGCCAGCAGCCCACACAGGGCGGGGGCGGGGGAGCAGTACTTC
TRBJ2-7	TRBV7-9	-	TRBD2	CASRTSGTYEQYF	TGTGCCAGTAGGACTAGCGGGACCTACGAGCAGTACTTC
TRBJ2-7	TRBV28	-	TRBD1	CASSLFNRDRSYEQYF	TGTGCCAGCAGTTTATTCAACCGGGACAGGTCCTACGAGCAGTACTTC
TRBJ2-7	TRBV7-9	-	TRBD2	CASSSTSGRSLGEQYF	TGTGCCAGCAGCTCGACTAGCGGGAGATCCCTGGGGGAGCAGTACTTC
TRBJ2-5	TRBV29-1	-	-	CSVEVPRAWSEQETQYF	TGCAGCGTTGAAGTCCCTCGAGCGTGGTCCGAACAAGAGACCCAGTACTTC
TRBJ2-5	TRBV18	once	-	CASSPSRRAETQYF	TGTGCCAGCTCACCAAGCAGGAGGGCAGAGACCCAGTACTTC
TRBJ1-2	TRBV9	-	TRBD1	CASSVVDRDGYTF	TGTGCCAGCAGCGTAGTCGACAGGGACGGCTACACCTTC
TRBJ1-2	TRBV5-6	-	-	CASSQLEERYYGYTF	TGTGCCAGCAGCCAACTCGAAGAGCGGTACTATGGCTACACCTTC
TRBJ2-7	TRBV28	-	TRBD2	CASIGTSSYEQYF	TGTGCCAGCATCGGGACTAGTTCCTACGAGCAGTACTTC
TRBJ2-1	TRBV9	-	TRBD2	CASSVGPLNSAGVSYNEQFF	TGTGCCAGCAGCGTAGGCCCCCTAAACTCAGCGGGAGTCTCCTACAATGAGCAGTTCTTC
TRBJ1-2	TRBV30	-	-	CAWSPGTNYGYTF	TGTGCCTGGAGCCCCGGGACTAACTATGGCTACACCTTC
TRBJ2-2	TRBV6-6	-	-	CASSSPTSNTGELFF	TGTGCCAGCAGTTCTCCGACTAGTAACACCGGGGAGCTGTTTTTT
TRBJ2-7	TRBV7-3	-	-	CASSWDGSSYEQYF	TGTGCCAGCAGCTGGGACGGATCCTCCTACGAGCAGTACTTC
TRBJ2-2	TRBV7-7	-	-	CASSTSYTGELFF	TGTGCCAGCAGTACAAGCTACACCGGGGAGCTGTTTTTT
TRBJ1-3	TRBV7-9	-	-	CASSRTVVYF	TGTGCCAGCAGCCGGACAGTCGTATATTTT
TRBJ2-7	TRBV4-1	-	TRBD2	CASSQTLSGSYEQYF	TGCGCCAGCAGCCAGACTTTAAGCGGGAGCTACGAGCAGTACTTC
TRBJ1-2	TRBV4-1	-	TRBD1	CASSQDQGDYGYTF	TGCGCCAGCAGCCAAGACCAGGGGGACTATGGCTACACCTTC
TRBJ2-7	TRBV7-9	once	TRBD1	CASSPVPGQGPLRYF	TGTGCCAGCAGCCCCGTTCCGGGACAGGGGCCCTTACGGTACTTC
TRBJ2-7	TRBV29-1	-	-	CSVEDPVREQYF	TGCAGCGTTGAAGATCCTGTCAGGGAGCAGTACTTC
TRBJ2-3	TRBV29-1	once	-	CSCPKGTDTQYF	TGCAGCTGTCCTAAAGGCACAGATACGCAGTATTTT
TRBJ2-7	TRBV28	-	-	CASSTTGRGVYEQYF	TGTGCCAGCAGTACCACCGGCAGGGGAGTATACGAGCAGTACTTC